This T cell receptor (beta chain) emerged from a study of early T cells in non-severe SARS-CoV-2 infection. Overall study context: Bulk RNA isolated from unsorted whole blood underwent sequencing; chains were not paired. Study-wide results and caveats: VDJdb matching skewed toward anti-spike CD8 responses, missing private and CD4 specificities.

Comment on this clonotype: Its target is not known.

CDR1 and CDR2 from the germline V gene are LGHNT and FRNRAP. The CDR3 is made up of 15 amino acids. V shed 0 bases and J shed 1 base, with 9 bases lying between them. Individual cDNA molecules received unique molecular identifiers during library preparation. TCRdb fed the 5' RACE reads into MiXCR, producing one record per CDR3 protein. The data show about 130,000 distinct CDR3 sequences, approximately 15% seen once. V usage is TRBV12-5 and J usage is TRBJ1-1; D is undetermined. The source material was whole blood. The origin of this receptor is an adult who was a healthcare worker with PCR-confirmed SARS-CoV-2 infection or an uninfected control (not recorded which). CDR3 sequence reads: CASGLVRSRNTEAFF. The CDR3 coding sequence is TGTGCTAGTGGTTTGGTACGATCTCGGAACACTGAAGCTTTCTTT. Full variable domain (outside the CDR3, taken from reference TRBV12-5 and TRBJ1-1): DARVTQTPRHKVTEMGQEVTMRCQPILGHNTVFWYRQTMMQGLELLAYFRNRAPLDDSGMPKDRFSAEMPDATLATLKIQPSEPRDSAVYFCASGLVRSRNTEAFFGQGTRLTVV.